Listed below are T cell receptor beta chains from one sample, sequenced in a study of vaccination effects on CD4 cells after COVID-19. The antigens of these receptors remain unknown. Profiled with immunoSEQ multiplex PCR; TCRdb holds only in-frame clones, not every one. The sample lists roughly 27,000 clones, roughly two thirds seen once, with 10% to 13% in the top ten. The specimen was CD4+ T cells from PBMCs cultured with SARS-CoV-2 spike peptides, collected before COVID-19 vaccination. These receptors were obtained from a human donor who received a COVID-19 vaccine. CDR3s include the opening cysteine and the closing phenylalanine or tryptophan. Each record gives: D gene, J gene, V gene, CDR3 protein. D genes are given only for firm matches.

d_gene: .
j_gene: TRBJ1-2
v_gene: TRBV19
CDR3aa: CASSSARGYGYTF

d_gene: .
j_gene: TRBJ2-1
v_gene: TRBV9
CDR3aa: CASSVVSKNEQFF

d_gene: TRBD1
j_gene: TRBJ1-6
v_gene: TRBV29-1
CDR3aa: CSVRWQGASSPLHF

d_gene: .
j_gene: TRBJ2-1
v_gene: TRBV25-1
CDR3aa: CASPTRLDQGDEQFF

d_gene: .
j_gene: TRBJ1-2
v_gene: TRBV6-5
CDR3aa: CASRYQANYGYTF

d_gene: TRBD1
j_gene: TRBJ1-1
v_gene: TRBV5-1
CDR3aa: CASSQLGTGLNTEAFF

d_gene: .
j_gene: TRBJ1-2
v_gene: TRBV6-2/TRBV6-3
CDR3aa: CASSRQNYGYTF

d_gene: .
j_gene: TRBJ2-7
v_gene: TRBV6-5
CDR3aa: CASSGYYEQYF

d_gene: .
j_gene: TRBJ1-1
v_gene: TRBV6-5
CDR3aa: CASSRGTLNTEAFF

d_gene: .
j_gene: TRBJ2-1
v_gene: TRBV3-1/TRBV3-2
CDR3aa: CASSQQSSYNEQFF

d_gene: TRBD2
j_gene: TRBJ2-1
v_gene: TRBV5-8
CDR3aa: CASRDSIAGGYNEQFF

d_gene: TRBD1
j_gene: TRBJ1-2
v_gene: TRBV2
CDR3aa: CASSEGQGDGYTF

d_gene: .
j_gene: TRBJ1-4
v_gene: TRBV6-6
CDR3aa: CASSRFGHAATNEKLFF

d_gene: .
j_gene: TRBJ2-5
v_gene: TRBV4-1
CDR3aa: CASSQARTDGETQYF

d_gene: TRBD1
j_gene: TRBJ1-2
v_gene: TRBV3-1/TRBV3-2
CDR3aa: CASSQDLTGHGYTF

d_gene: TRBD2
j_gene: TRBJ2-7
v_gene: TRBV14
CDR3aa: CASSYGLAGPYEQYF

d_gene: .
j_gene: TRBJ2-3
v_gene: TRBV2
CDR3aa: CASSVDYQTSDTQYF

d_gene: .
j_gene: TRBJ1-5
v_gene: TRBV19
CDR3aa: CASSMSQNQPQHF

d_gene: TRBD1
j_gene: TRBJ1-1
v_gene: TRBV5-6
CDR3aa: CASSLGTGSGEAFF

d_gene: .
j_gene: TRBJ1-6
v_gene: TRBV30
CDR3aa: CAWGKTGWNSPLHF

d_gene: .
j_gene: TRBJ1-1
v_gene: TRBV7-2
CDR3aa: CASSFRGGEAFF

d_gene: TRBD2
j_gene: TRBJ2-1
v_gene: TRBV5-1
CDR3aa: CASSFGSSGRGVDEQFF